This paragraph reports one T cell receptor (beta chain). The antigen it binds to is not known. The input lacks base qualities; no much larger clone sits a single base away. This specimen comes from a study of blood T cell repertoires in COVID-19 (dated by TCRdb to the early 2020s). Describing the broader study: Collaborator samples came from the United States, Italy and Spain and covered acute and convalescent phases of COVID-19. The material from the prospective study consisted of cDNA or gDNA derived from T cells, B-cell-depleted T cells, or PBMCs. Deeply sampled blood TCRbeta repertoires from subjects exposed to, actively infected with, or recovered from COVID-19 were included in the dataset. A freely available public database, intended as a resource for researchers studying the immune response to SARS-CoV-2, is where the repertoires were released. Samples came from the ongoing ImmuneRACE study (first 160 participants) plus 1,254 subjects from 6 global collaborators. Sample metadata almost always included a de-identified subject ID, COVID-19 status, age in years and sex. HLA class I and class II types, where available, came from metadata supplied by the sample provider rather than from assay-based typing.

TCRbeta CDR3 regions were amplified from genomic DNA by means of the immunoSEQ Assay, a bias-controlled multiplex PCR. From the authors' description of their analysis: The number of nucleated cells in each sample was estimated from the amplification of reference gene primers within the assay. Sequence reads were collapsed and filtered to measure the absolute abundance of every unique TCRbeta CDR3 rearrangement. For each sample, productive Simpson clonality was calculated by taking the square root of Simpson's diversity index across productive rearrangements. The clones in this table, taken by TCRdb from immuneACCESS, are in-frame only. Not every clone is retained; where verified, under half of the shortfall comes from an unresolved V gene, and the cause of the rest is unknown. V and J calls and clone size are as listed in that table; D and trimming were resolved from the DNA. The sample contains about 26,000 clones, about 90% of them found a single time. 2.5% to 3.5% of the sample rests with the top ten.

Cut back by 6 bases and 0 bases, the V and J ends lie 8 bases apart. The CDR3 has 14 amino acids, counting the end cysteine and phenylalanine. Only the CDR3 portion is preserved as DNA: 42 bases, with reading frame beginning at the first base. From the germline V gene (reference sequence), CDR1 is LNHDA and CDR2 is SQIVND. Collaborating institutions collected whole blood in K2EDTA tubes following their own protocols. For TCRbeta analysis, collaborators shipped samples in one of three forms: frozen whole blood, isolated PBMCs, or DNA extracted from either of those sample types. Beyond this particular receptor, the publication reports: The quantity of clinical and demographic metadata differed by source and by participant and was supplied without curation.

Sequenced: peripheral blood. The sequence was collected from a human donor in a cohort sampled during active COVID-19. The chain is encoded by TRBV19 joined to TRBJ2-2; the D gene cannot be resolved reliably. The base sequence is TGTGCCAGTAGCTTACGCGCGAACACCGGGGAGCTGTTTTTT. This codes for CASSLRANTGELFF.